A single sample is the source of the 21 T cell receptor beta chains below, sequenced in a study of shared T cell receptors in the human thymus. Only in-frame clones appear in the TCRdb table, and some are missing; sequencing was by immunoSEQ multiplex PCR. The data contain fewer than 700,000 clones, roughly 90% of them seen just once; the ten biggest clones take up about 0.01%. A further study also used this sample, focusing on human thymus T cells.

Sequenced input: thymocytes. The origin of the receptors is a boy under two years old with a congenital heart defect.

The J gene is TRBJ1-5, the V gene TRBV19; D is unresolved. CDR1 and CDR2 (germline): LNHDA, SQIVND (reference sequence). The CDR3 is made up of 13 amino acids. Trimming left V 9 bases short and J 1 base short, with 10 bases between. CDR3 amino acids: CASTAGSNQPQHF. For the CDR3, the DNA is TGTGCCAGCACAGCGGGGAGCAATCAGCCCCAGCATTTT.

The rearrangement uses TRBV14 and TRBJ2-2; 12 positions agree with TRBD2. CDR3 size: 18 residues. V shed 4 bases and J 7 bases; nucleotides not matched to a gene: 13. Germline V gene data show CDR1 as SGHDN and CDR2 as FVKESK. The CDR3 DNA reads TGTGCCAGCAGCCTCGTCACACTAGCGGGAGGAAGTGACGGGGAGCTGTTTTTT. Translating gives CASSLVTLAGGSDGELFF.

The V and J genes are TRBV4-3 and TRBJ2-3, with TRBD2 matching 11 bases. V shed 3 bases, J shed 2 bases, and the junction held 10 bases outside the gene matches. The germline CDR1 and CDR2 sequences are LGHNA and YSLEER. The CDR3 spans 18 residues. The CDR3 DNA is TGCGCCAGCAGCCACGTACCGGGACTAGCGGATTTCACAGATACGCAGTATTTT. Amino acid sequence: CASSHVPGLADFTDTQYF.

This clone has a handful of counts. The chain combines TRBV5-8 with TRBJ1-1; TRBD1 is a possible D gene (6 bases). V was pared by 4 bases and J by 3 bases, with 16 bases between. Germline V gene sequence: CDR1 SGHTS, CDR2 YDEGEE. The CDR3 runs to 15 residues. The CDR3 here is CASSPRGPGDTEAFF. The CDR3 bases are TGTGCCAGCAGCCCCCGGGGCCCAGGGGACACTGAAGCTTTCTTT.

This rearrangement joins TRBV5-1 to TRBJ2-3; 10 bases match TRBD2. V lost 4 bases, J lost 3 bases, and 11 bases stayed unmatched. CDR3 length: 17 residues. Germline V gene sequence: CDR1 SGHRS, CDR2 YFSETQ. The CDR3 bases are TGCGCCAGCAGCCCCAATCTAGCGGGAGTTCGGACAGATACGCAGTATTTT. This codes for CASSPNLAGVRTDTQYF.

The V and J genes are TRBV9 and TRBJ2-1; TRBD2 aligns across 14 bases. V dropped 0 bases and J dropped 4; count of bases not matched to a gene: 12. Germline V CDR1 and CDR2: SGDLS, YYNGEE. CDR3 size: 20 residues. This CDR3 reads CASSVESTSGRESGYNEQFF. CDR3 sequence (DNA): TGTGCCAGCAGCGTAGAGTCGACTAGCGGGAGGGAGTCGGGTTACAATGAGCAGTTCTTC.

CDR3 bases: TGTGCCAGCAGCCCCACGGTCGTGAGGGCGGTGGACAATGAGCAGTTCTTC. The encoded protein is CASSPTVVRAVDNEQFF. The chain has TRBV7-9 and TRBJ2-1; a possible D gene is TRBD2 (5 bases). The CDR3 length is 17 residues. V was shortened by 5 bases and J by 5 bases, with 22 bases between the two germline ends. CDR1 SEHNR and CDR2 FQNEAQ come from the germline V gene (reference sequence).

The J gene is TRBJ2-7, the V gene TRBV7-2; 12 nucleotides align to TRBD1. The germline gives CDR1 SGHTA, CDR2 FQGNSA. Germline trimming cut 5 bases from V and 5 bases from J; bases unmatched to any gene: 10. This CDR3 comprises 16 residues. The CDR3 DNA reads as TGTGCCAGCAGCCGCACGGGACAGGGGGCTTGTGACGAGCAGTACTTC. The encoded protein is CASSRTGQGACDEQYF.

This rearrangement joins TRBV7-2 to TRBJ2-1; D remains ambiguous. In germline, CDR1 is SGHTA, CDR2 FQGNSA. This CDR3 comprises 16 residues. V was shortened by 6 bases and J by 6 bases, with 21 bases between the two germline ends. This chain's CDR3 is CASRRLKRASSNEQFF. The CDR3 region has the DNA TGTGCCAGCAGGCGCCTTAAGCGCGCATCGTCCAATGAGCAGTTCTTC.

The CDR3: CATGGLAGVRTGELFF. The CDR3 region has the DNA TGTGCCACCGGGGGACTAGCGGGTGTCAGGACCGGGGAGCTGTTTTTT. The J gene is TRBJ2-2, the V gene TRBV15, with 12 bases lining up with TRBD2. Looked up from germline, CDR1 is LNHNV and CDR2 is YYDKDF (reference sequence). The J segment lost 5 bases and the V segment lost 8 bases, leaving 9 bases of the junction unmatched. This CDR3 is 16 amino acids long.

This chain's CDR3 is CATSRDRGTLPLNEQFF. The CDR3 DNA sequence: TGTGCCACCAGCAGAGATCGAGGGACTCTCCCCCTCAATGAGCAGTTCTTC. The chain recombines TRBV15 with TRBJ2-1; weak D call: TRBD2 (6 bases). There are 17 residues in the CDR3. Trimming left V 0 bases short and J 6 bases short, with 18 bases between. The germline CDR1 and CDR2 sequences are LNHNV and YYDKDF (reference sequence).

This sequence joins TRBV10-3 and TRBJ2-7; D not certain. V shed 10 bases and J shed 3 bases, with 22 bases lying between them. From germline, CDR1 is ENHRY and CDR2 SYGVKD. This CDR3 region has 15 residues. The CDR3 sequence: CASRPPPGSDYEQYF. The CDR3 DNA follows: TGTGCCAGCCGCCCACCCCCGGGTTCTGACTACGAGCAGTACTTC.

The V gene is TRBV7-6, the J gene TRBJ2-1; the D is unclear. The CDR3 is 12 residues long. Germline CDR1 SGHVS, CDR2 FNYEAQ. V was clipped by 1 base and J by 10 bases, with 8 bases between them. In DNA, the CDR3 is TGTGCCAGCAGCTTAGACCCTAAAGAGCAGTTCTTC. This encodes CASSLDPKEQFF.

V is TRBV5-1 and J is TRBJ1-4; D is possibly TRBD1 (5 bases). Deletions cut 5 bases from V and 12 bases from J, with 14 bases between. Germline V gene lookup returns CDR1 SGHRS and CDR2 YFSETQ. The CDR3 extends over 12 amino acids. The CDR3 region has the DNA TGCGCCAGCAGGAATCAGGGTTTCGAACTGTTTTTT. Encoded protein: CASRNQGFELFF.

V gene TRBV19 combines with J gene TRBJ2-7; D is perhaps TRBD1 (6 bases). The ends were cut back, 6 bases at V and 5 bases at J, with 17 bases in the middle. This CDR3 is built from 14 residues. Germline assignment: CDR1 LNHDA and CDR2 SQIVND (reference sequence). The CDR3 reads CASSLPQGRDEQYF. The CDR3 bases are TGTGCCAGTAGCCTCCCTCAGGGGCGCGACGAGCAGTACTTC.

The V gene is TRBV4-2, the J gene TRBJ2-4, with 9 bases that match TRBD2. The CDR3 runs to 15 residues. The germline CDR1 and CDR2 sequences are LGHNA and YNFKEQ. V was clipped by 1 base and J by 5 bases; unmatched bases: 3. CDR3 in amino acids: CASSQVPSGENIQYF. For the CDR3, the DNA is TGTGCCAGCAGCCAAGTCCCTAGCGGGGAAAACATTCAGTACTTC.

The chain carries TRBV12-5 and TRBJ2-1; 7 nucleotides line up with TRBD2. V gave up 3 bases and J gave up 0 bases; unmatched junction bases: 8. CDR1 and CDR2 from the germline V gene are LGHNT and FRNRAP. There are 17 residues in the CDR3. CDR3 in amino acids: CASGFQTSVYSYNEQFF. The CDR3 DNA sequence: TGTGCTAGTGGTTTCCAAACTAGCGTATACTCCTACAATGAGCAGTTCTTC.

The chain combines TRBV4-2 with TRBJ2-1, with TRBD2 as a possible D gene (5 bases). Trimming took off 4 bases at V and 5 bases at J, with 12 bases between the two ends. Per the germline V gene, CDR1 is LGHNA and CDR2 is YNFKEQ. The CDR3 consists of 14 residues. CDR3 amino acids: CASSRGEGDNEQFF. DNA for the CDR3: TGTGCCAGCAGCCGCGGCGAGGGAGACAATGAGCAGTTCTTC.

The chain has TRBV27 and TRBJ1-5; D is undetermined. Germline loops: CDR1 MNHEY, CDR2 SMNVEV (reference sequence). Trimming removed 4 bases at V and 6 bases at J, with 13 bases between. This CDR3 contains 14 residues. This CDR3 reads CASSYSGIGQPQHF. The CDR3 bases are TGTGCCAGCAGTTATTCCGGGATAGGTCAGCCCCAGCATTTT.

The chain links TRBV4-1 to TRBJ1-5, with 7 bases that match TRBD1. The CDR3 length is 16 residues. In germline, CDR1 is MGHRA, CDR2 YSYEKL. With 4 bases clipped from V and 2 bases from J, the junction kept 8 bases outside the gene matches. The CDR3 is CASSRLYRGGNQPQHF. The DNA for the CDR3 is TGCGCCAGCAGCCGCCTCTACAGGGGTGGCAATCAGCCCCAGCATTTT.

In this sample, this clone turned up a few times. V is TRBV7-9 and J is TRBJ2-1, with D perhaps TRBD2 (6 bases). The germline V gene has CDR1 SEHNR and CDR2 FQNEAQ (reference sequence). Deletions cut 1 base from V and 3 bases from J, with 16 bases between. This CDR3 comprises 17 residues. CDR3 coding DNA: TGTGCCAGCAGCTTAGTGGTCAAGGGACTTGTCTACAATGAGCAGTTCTTC. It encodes CASSLVVKGLVYNEQFF.